This T cell receptor beta chain was profiled in a study of tumor-infiltrating lymphocytes in oesophageal squamous cell carcinoma. TCRdb processed the PCR reads anew with MiXCR; each CDR3 protein has one entry. The sample has over 14,000 distinct CDR3 sequences; around 52% are singletons. The CDR3 contains 14 residues. V was cut by 0 bases and J by 8 bases, with 11 bases left in between. Germline CDR1 and CDR2: MNHEY and SVGAGI. This chain uses TRBV6-5 with TRBJ2-1; D tentatively fits TRBD1 or TRBD2 (6 bases each). The sample was esophageal tumor tissue. This sequence was found in a male donor with esophageal squamous cell carcinoma. The CDR3 loop reads CASSYSRRGDEQFF. For the CDR3, the DNA is TGTGCCAGCAGTTACTCGAGGAGGGGGGATGAGCAGTTCTTC.